The next 5 T cell receptor beta chains were all read from a single sample in a study of T cells expressing NK-cell markers. TCRdb processed the 5' RACE reads again and assigns one entry to each CDR3 protein, with no DNA. The table for this sample gives about 190,000 distinct CDR3 sequences. Sequencing was done on a sample of blood T cells: a sorted CD56 or NKG2C T cell subset, CD4+ or CD8+ T cells, or bulk PBMC T cells (not recorded which). The receptors originated from a man between 18 and 69 years old in good health.

The J gene is TRBJ2-7, the V gene TRBV28; TCRdb names TRBD1, which stays unverified in the absence of DNA. The CDR3 has 13 amino acids. Germline CDR1 and CDR2: MDHEN and SYDVKM. The CDR3 here is CASRAGRGYEQYF.

This rearrangement joins TRBV27 to TRBJ2-3; the TRBD2 assignment by TCRdb is unverifiable without DNA. The CDR3 consists of 15 residues. Per the germline V gene, CDR1 is MNHEY and CDR2 is SMNVEV (reference sequence). The CDR3 sequence is CASRPSGSPSSMVYF.

This chain links TRBV7-9 with TRBJ2-7; TCRdb returns TRBD2, unconfirmable since there is no DNA. Germline V gene data show CDR1 as SEHNR and CDR2 as FQNEAQ (reference sequence). The CDR3 extends over 13 amino acids. The CDR3 loop reads CASRGLRVHEQYF. Supplemented by reference TRBV7-9 and TRBJ2-7, the full variable domain reads DTGVSQNPRHKITKRGQNVTFRCDPISEHNRLYWYRQTLGQGPEFLTYFQNEAQLEKSRLLSDRFSAERPKGSFSTLEIQRTEQGDSAMYLCASRGLRVHEQYFGPGTRLTVT.

V is TRBV6-1 and J is TRBJ2-7; as DNA is missing, the TRBD1 call by TCRdb cannot be tested. CDR3 length: 14 residues. CDR1 and CDR2 from the germline V gene are MNHNS and SASEGT. CDR3 amino acids: CASSLGGAGYEQYF.

The chain couples TRBV5-6 to TRBJ1-1; TCRdb proposes TRBD1, but this gene call is untestable without DNA. The CDR3 has 16 amino acids. Germline V gene sequence: CDR1 SGHDT, CDR2 YYEEEE. CDR3 sequence reads: CASSPDRGAVNTEAFF.